A selection of T cell receptor beta chains follows, all from one sample in a study of T cells in Graves' hyperthyroidism and ophthalmopathy. TCRdb reprocessed the multiplex PCR reads via MiXCR and lists one record per CDR3 protein. The sample contains some 500,000 distinct CDR3 sequences, around 24% of which appear only once. Sequenced input: blood. Every receptor here comes from a woman in her thirties with Graves' ophthalmopathy. The conserved cysteine and the conserved F or W are not part of the CDR3 here. Each record gives: J gene, V gene, CDR3 protein.

TRBJ2-5	TRBV28	ASSFPTGEKETQY
TRBJ2-7	TRBV5-8	ASSSDRRSSYEQY
TRBJ1-5	TRBV30	AFTGNNQPQH
TRBJ2-7	TRBV12-3/TRBV12-4	ASSTGGYSYEQY
TRBJ2-7	TRBV6-1	ASSEEQGFAEQY
TRBJ1-1	TRBV20-1	SALEGRDTEAF
TRBJ2-2	TRBV6-2/TRBV6-3	ASRGTGTGGLAGELF
TRBJ1-1	TRBV2	ASSGPGQGRTEAF
TRBJ1-2	TRBV7-9	ASSFAAVGYGYT
TRBJ2-5	TRBV12-5	ASGIGALQETQY
TRBJ1-5	TRBV12-3/TRBV12-4	ASSPQGRSQPQH
TRBJ1-5	TRBV7-8	ASSRAPDQPQH
TRBJ1-1	TRBV19	ASSIRLDGGRFTEAF